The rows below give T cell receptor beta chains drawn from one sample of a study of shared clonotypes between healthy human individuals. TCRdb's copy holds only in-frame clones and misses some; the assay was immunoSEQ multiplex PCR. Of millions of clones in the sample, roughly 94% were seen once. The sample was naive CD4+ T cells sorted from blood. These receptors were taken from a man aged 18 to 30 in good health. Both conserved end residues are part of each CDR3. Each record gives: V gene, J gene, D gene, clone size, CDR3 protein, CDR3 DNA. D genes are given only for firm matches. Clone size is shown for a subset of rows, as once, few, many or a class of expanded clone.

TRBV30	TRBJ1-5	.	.	CAWSSGTDQPQHF	TGTGCCTGGAGTTCGGGGACCGATCAGCCCCAGCATTTT
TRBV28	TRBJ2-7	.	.	CASHLDSSYEQYF	TGTGCCAGCCACCTAGACAGCTCCTACGAGCAGTACTTC
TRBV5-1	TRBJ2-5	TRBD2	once	CASSLQGTSEETQYF	TGCGCCAGCAGCTTACAAGGGACTAGCGAAGAGACCCAGTACTTC
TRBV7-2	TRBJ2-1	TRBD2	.	CASSLANRQRLAGRSSYNEQFF	TGTGCCAGCAGCTTAGCTAATCGTCAGAGGCTAGCGGGCCGAAGCTCCTACAATGAGCAGTTCTTC
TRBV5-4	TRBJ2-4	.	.	CASSKQGILVKNIQYF	TGTGCCAGCAGTAAGCAGGGAATCTTGGTCAAAAACATTCAGTACTTC
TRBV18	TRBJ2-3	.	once	CASSPRNSSTDTQYF	TGTGCCAGCTCACCAAGGAATTCTAGCACAGATACGCAGTATTTT
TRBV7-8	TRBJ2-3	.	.	CASSPESSTSTDTQYF	TGTGCCAGCAGTCCTGAGTCCAGTACTAGCACAGATACGCAGTATTTT
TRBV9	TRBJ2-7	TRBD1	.	CASSVGGTGNYEQYF	TGTGCCAGCAGCGTAGGCGGGACAGGGAACTACGAGCAGTACTTC
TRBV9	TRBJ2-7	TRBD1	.	CASSVGDRGYEQYF	TGTGCCAGCAGCGTAGGGGACAGGGGCTACGAGCAGTACTTC
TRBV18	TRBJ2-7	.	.	CASSPLLDSYEQYF	TGTGCCAGCTCACCACTGCTAGATTCCTACGAGCAGTACTTC
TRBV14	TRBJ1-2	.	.	CASSQQWSDGYTF	TGTGCCAGCAGCCAGCAGTGGTCGGATGGCTACACCTTC
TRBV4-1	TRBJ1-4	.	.	CASSPQGLANEKLFF	TGCGCCAGCAGCCCCCAGGGTTTAGCTAATGAAAAACTGTTTTTT
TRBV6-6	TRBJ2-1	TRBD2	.	CASSISGYNEQFF	TGTGCCAGCAGTATTAGCGGGTACAATGAGCAGTTCTTC
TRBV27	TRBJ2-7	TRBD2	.	CASSSRTSDEQYF	TGTGCCAGCAGTTCCAGGACTAGTGACGAGCAGTACTTC
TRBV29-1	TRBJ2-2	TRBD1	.	CSVGQGNTGELFF	TGCAGCGTTGGACAGGGGAACACCGGGGAGCTGTTTTTT
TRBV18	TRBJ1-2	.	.	CASSQTDSYGYTF	TGTGCCAGCTCACAAACGGACAGCTATGGCTACACCTTC
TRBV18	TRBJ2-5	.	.	CASSPPVEKTQYF	TGTGCCAGCTCACCACCCGTCGAGAAGACCCAGTACTTC
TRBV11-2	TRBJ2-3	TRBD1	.	CASSSGQGRTDTQYF	TGTGCCAGCAGTTCTGGACAGGGACGCACAGATACGCAGTATTTT